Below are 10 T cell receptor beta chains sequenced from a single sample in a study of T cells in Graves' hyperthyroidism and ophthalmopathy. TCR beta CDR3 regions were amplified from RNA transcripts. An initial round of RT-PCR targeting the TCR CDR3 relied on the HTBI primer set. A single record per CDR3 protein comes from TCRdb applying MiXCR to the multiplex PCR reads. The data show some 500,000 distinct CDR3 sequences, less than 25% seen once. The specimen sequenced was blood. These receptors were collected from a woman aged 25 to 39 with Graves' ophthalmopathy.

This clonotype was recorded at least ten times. The CDR3 nucleotides are TGTGCCAACGCCGATGGGCCAGGGCGCTCCTACGAGCAGTACTTC. This translates into CANADGPGRSYEQYF. The chain employs TRBV2 and TRBJ2-7, with a tentative D call TRBD1 (5 bases). This CDR3 is 15 amino acids long. Per the germline V gene, CDR1 is SNHLY and CDR2 is FYNNEI. The V end lost 10 bases, the J end lost 0 bases, and 19 bases lay between the germline ends.

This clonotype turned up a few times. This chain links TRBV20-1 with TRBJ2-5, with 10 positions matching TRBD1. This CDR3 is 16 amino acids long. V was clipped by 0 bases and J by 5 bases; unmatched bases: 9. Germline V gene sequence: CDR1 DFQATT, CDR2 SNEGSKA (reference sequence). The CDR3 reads CSARDFWGQGRETQYF. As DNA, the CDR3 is TGCAGTGCTAGAGATTTCTGGGGACAGGGGCGTGAGACCCAGTACTTC.

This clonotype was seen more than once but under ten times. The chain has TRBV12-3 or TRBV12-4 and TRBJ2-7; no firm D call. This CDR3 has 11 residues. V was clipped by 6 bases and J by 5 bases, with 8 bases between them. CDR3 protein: CASRAANEQYF. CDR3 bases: TGTGCCAGCAGGGCCGCCAACGAGCAGTACTTC.

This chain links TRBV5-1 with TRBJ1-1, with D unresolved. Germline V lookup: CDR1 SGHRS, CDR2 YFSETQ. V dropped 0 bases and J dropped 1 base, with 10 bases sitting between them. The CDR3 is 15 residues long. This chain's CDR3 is CASSLDRWENTEAFF. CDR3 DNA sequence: TGCGCCAGCAGCTTGGATCGTTGGGAGAACACTGAAGCTTTCTTT.

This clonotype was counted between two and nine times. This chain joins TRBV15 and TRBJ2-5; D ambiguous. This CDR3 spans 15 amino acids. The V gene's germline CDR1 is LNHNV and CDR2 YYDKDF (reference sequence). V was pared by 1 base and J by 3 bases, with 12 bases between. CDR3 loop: CATSRAPRREETQYF. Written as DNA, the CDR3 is TGTGCCACCAGCAGAGCACCTCGCCGGGAAGAGACCCAGTACTTC.

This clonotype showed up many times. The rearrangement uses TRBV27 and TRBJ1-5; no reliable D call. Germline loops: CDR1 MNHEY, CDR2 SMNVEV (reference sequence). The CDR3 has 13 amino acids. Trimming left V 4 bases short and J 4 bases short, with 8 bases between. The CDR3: CASSSTGNQPQHF. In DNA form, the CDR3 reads TGTGCCAGCAGTTCCACTGGGAATCAGCCCCAGCATTTT.

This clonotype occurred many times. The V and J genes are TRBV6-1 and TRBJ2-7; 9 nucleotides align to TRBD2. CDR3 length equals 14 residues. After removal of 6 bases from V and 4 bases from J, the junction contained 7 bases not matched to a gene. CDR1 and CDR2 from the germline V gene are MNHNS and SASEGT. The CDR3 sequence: CASSWGLANYEQYF. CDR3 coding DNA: TGTGCCAGCAGCTGGGGACTAGCTAATTACGAGCAGTACTTC.

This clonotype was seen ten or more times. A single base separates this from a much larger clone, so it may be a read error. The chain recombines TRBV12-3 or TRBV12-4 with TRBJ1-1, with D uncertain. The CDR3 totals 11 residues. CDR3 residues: CASSLFDEALF. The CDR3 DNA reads TGTGCCAGCAGTTTATTCGATGAAGCTCTCTTT.

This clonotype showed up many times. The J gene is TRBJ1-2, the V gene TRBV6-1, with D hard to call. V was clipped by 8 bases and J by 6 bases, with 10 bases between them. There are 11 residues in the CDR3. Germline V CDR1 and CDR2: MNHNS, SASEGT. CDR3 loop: CASAQGHGYTF. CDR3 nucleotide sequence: TGTGCCAGCGCCCAAGGACATGGCTACACCTTC.

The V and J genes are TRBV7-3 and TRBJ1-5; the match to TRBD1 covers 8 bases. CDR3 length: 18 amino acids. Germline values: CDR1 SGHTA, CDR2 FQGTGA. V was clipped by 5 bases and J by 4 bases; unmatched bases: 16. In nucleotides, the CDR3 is TGTGCCAGCAGCCGGAGCAGGGGGCGTTACAATGGAAATCAGCCCCAGCATTTT. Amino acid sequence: CASSRSRGRYNGNQPQHF.